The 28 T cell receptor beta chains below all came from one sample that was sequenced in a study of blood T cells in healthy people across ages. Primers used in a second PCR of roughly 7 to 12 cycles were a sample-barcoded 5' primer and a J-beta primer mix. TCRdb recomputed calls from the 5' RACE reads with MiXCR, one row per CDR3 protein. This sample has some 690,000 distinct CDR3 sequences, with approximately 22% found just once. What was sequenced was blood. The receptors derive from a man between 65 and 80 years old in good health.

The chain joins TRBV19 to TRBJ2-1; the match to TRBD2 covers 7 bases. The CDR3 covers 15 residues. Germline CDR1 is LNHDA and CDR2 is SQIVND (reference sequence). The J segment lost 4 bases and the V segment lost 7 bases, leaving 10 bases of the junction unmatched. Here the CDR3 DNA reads TGTGCCAGTACTCTGGGGGAGGGGCCTTACAATGAGCAGTTCTTC. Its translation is CASTLGEGPYNEQFF. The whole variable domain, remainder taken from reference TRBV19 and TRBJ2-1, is DGGITQSPKYLFRKEGQNVTLSCEQNLNHDAMYWYRQDPGQGLRLIYYSQIVNDFQKGDIAEGYSVSREKKESFPLTVTSAQKNPTAFYLCASTLGEGPYNEQFFGPGTRLTVL.

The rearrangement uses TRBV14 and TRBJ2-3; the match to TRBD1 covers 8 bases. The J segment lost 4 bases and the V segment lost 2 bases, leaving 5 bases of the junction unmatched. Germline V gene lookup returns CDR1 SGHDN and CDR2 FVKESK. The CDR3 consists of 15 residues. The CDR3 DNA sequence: TGTGCCAGCAGCCAAAGGACAGGGCCCCCAGATACGCAGTATTTT. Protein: CASSQRTGPPDTQYF.

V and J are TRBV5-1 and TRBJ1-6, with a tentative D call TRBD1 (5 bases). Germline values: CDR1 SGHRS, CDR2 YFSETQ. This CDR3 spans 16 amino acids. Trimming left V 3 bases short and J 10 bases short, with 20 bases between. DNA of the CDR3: TGCGCCAGCAGCTCTCAGCCGACGGGGCTCGGCTCACCCCTCCACTTT. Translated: CASSSQPTGLGSPLHF.

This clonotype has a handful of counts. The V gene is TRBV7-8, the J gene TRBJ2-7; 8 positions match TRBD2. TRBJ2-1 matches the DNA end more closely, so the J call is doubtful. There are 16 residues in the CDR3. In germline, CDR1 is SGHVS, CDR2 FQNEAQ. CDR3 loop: CASSESGTRVRNEQFF. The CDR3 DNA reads TGTGCCAGCAGCGAATCCGGGACTAGAGTGCGCAATGAGCAGTTCTTC.

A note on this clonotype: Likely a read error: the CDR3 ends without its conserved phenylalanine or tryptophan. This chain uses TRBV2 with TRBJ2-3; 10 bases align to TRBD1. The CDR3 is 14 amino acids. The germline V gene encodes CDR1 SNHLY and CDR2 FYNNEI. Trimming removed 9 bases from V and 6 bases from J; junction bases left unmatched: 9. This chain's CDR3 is CARGTGELPDTQYL. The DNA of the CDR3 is TGTGCCAGAGGGACAGGGGAATTGCCCGATACGCAGTATCTT.

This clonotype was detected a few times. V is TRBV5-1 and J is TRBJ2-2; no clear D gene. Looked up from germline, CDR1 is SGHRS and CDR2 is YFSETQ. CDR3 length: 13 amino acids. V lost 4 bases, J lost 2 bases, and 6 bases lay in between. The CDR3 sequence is CASSSANTGELFF. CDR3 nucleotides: TGCGCCAGCAGCAGCGCTAACACCGGGGAGCTGTTTTTT.

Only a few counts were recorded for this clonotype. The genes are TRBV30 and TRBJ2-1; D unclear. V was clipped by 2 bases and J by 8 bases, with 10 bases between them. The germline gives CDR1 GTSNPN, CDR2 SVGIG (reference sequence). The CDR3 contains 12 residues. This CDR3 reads CAWSPGGDEQFF. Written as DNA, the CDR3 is TGTGCCTGGAGTCCAGGTGGGGATGAGCAGTTCTTC.

DNA of the CDR3: TGCAGTGCTAGGAATCCCGGCGGCTATAGCAATCAGCCCCAGCATTTT. Amino acid sequence: CSARNPGGYSNQPQHF. V gene TRBV20-1 combines with J gene TRBJ1-5, with unresolved D. The CDR3 covers 16 residues. Deletions cut 3 bases from V and 0 bases from J, with 15 bases between. Germline CDR1 DFQATT, CDR2 SNEGSKA (reference sequence).

The CDR3 DNA reads as TGCGCCAGCAGCTTGGGGGCGGAAGCAGATACGCAGTATTTT. The encoded protein is CASSLGAEADTQYF. The chain joins TRBV5-1 to TRBJ2-3; D call uncertain. CDR3 length equals 14 residues. Trimming took off 0 bases at V and 4 bases at J, with 9 bases between the two ends. CDR1 and CDR2 from the germline V gene are SGHRS and YFSETQ. The complete variable domain, with remaining parts taken from reference TRBV5-1 and TRBJ2-3, reads KAGVTQTPRYLIKTRGQQVTLSCSPISGHRSVSWYQQTPGQGLQFLFEYFSETQRNKGNFPGRFSGRQFSNSRSEMNVSTLELGDSALYLCASSLGAEADTQYFGPGTRLTVL.

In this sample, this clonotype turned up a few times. CDR3 bases: TGTGCCAGCAGCCCCTGGACTAGCCTTTACGAGCAGTACTTC. Translated, it gives CASSPWTSLYEQYF. The chain combines TRBV5-8 with TRBJ2-1; 8 bases align to TRBD2. The last part of the DNA fits TRBJ2-7 better; the J call may be wrong. The CDR3 has 14 residues. Looked up from germline, CDR1 is SGHTS and CDR2 is YDEGEE.

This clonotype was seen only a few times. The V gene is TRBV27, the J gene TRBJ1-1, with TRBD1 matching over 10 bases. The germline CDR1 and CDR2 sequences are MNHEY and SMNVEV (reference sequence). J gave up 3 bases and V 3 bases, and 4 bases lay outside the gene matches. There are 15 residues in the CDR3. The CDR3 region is CASSFGDRGYTEAFF. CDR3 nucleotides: TGTGCCAGCAGTTTTGGGGACAGGGGTTACACTGAAGCTTTCTTT.

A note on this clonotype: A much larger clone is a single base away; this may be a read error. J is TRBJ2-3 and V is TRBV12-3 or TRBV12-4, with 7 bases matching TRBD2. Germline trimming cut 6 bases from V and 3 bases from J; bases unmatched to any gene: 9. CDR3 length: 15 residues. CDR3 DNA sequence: TGTGCCAGCAGACGGACTAGAGGGAAGACAGATACGCAGTATTTT. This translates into CASRRTRGKTDTQYF.

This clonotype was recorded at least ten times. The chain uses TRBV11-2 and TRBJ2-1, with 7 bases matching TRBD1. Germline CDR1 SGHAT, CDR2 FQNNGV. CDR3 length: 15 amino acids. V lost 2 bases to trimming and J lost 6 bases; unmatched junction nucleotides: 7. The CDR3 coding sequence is TGTGCCAGCAGCTTATGGACAGGACTTGCCAATGAGCAGTTCTTC. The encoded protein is CASSLWTGLANEQFF.

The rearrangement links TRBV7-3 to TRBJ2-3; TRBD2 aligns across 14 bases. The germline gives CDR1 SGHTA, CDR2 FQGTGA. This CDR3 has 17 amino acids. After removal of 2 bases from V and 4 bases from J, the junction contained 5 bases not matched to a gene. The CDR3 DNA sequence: TGTGCCAGCAGCTTATCACCGGGACTAGCGGGAGCAGATACGCAGTATTTT. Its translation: CASSLSPGLAGADTQYF.

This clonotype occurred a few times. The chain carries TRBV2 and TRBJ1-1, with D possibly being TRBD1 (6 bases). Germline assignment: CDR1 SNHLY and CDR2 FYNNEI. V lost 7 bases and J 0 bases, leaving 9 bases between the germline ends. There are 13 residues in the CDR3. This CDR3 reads CASIGTLNTEAFF. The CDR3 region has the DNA TGTGCCAGCATAGGGACATTGAACACTGAAGCTTTCTTT.

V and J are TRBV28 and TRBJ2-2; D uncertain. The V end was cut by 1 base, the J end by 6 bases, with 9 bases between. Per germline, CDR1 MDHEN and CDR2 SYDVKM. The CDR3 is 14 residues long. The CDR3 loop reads CASSLFPLAGELFF. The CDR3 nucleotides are TGTGCCAGCAGTTTATTTCCTCTCGCCGGGGAGCTGTTTTTT.

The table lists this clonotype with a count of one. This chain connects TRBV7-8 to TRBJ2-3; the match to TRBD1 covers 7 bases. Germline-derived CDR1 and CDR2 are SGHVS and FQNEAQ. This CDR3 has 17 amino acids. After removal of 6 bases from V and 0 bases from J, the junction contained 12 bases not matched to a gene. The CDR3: CASSNLQGSFSTDTQYF. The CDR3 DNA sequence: TGTGCCAGCAGTAACCTACAGGGGTCCTTTAGCACAGATACGCAGTATTTT.

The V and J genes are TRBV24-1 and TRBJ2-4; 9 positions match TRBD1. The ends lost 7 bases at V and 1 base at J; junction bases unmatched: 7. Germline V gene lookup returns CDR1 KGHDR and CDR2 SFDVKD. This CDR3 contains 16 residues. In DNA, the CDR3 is TGTGCCACCAGGGACTCCGGGACAGGGGCCAAAAACATTCAGTACTTC. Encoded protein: CATRDSGTGAKNIQYF.

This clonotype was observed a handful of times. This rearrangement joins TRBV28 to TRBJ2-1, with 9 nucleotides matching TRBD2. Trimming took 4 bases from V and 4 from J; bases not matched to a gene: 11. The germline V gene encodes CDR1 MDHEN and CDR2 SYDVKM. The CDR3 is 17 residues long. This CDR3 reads CASSSLEIAGAYNEQFF. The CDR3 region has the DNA TGTGCCAGCAGTTCCCTCGAGATAGCGGGGGCGTACAATGAGCAGTTCTTC. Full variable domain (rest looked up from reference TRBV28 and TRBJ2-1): DVKVTQSSRYLVKRTGEKVFLECVQDMDHENMFWYRQDPGLGLRLIYFSYDVKMKEKGDIPEGYSVSREKKERFSLILESASTNQTSMYLCASSSLEIAGAYNEQFFGPGTRLTVL.

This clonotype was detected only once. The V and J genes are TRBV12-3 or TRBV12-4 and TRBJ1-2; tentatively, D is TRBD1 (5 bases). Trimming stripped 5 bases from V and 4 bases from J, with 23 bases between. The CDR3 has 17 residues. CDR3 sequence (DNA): TGTGCCAGCAGTCCATCCAAGACCCAGGGAAGGGGCTATGGCTACACCTTC. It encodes CASSPSKTQGRGYGYTF.

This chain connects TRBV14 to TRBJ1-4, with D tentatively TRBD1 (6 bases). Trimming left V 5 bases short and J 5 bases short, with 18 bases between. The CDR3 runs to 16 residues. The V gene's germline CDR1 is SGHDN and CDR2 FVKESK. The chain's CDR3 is CASSSHTGKTNEKLFF. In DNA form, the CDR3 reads TGTGCCAGCAGCTCCCATACAGGGAAGACAAATGAAAAACTGTTTTTT.

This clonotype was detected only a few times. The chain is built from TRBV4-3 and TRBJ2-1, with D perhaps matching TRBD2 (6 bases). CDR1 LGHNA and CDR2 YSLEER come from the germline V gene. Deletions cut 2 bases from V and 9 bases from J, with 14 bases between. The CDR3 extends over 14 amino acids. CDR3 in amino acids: CASSQNPTSIEQFF. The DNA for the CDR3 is TGCGCCAGCAGCCAAAACCCCACTAGCATTGAGCAGTTCTTC.

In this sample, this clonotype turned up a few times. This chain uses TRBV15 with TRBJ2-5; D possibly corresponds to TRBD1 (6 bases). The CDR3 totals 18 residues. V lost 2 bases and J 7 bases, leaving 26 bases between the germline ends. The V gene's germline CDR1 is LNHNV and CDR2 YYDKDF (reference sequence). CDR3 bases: TGTGCCACCAGCAGAACTTCCAGGGGTTGGACGTCCAATGCGACCCAGTACTTC. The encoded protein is CATSRTSRGWTSNATQYF.

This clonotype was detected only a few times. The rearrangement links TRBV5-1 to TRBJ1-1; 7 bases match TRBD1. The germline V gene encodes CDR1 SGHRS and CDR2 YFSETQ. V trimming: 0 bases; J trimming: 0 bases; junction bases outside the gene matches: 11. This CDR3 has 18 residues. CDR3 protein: CASSLGISGQRMNTEAFF. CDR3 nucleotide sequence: TGCGCCAGCAGCTTGGGGATATCGGGACAGAGAATGAACACTGAAGCTTTCTTT.

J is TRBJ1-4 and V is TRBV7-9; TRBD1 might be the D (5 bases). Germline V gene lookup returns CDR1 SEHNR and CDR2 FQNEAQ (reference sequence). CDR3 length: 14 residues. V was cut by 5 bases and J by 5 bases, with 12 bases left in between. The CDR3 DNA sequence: TGTGCCAGCAGCCCGACAGCGAACAATGAAAAACTGTTTTTT. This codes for CASSPTANNEKLFF.

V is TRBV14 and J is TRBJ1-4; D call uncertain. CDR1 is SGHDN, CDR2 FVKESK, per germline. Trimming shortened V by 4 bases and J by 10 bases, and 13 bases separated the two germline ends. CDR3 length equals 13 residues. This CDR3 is CASSLGVGRKLFF. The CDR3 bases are TGTGCCAGCAGCCTCGGGGTTGGGAGAAAACTGTTTTTT.

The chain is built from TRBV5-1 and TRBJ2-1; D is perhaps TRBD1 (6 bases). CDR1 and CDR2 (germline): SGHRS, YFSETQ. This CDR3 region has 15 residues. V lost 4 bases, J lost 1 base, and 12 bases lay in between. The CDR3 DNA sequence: TGCGCCAGCAGCCCCTCACAGGGTTCCTACAATGAGCAGTTCTTC. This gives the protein CASSPSQGSYNEQFF. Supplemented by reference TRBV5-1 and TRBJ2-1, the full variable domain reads KAGVTQTPRYLIKTRGQQVTLSCSPISGHRSVSWYQQTPGQGLQFLFEYFSETQRNKGNFPGRFSGRQFSNSRSEMNVSTLELGDSALYLCASSPSQGSYNEQFFGPGTRLTVL.

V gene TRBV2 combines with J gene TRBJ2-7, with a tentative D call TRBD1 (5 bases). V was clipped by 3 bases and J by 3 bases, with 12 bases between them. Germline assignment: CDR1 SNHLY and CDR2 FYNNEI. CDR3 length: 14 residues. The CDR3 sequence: CASSDPRQGYEQYF. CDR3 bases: TGTGCCAGCAGTGATCCCCGGCAGGGCTACGAGCAGTACTTC.